This T cell receptor (beta chain) was sequenced in a study of T-cell reconstitution after alpha-beta-depleted transplantation in children. This clonotype was detected many times. Per germline, CDR1 MNHNS and CDR2 SASEGT. CDR3 length equals 12 residues. V lost 4 bases and J 7 bases, leaving 8 bases between the germline ends. Preparation of the TCRbeta library involved a method that used unique molecular identifiers. MiXCR was run by TCRdb on the PCR reads, yielding one entry per CDR3 protein. The sample contains approximately 83,000 distinct CDR3 sequences, 10% to 15% of which appear only once. This chain joins TRBV6-1 and TRBJ2-1, with D perhaps matching TRBD2 (6 bases). Sequences were derived from PBMCs from the stem cell graft donor, sampled from the stem cell graft. The TCR comes from a human donor who donated a stem cell graft to a child with inherited bone marrow failure. The chain's CDR3 is CASSAGENEQFF. CDR3 coding DNA: TGTGCCAGCAGTGCGGGGGAAAATGAGCAGTTCTTC.